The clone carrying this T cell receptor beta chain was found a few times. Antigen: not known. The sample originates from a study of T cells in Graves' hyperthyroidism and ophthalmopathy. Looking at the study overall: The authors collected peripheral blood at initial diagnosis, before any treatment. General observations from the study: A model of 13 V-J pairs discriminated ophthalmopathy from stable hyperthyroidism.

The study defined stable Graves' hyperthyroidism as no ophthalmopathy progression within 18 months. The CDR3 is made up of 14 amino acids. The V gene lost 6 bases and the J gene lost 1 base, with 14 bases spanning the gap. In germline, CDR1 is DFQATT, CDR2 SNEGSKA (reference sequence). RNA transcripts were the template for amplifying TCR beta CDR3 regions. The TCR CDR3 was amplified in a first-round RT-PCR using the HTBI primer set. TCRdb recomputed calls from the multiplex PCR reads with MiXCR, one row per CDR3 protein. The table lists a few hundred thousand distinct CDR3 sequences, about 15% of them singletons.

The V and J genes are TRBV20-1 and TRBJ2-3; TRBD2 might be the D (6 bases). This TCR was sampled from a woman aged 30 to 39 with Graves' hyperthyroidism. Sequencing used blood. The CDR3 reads CSATIGSGTDTQYF. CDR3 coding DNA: TGCAGTGCAACCATCGGGAGTGGCACAGATACGCAGTATTTT.